Shown below are 25 T cell receptor beta chains from a single sample sequenced in a study of T-cell reconstitution after alpha-beta-depleted transplantation in children. As it was prepared, the TCRbeta library received unique molecular identifiers. TCRdb processed the PCR reads anew with MiXCR; each CDR3 protein has one entry. The sample has some 150,000 distinct CDR3 sequences; 8.5% to 10% are singletons. This sample comprised PBMCs, mostly from graft donor cells, obtained 180 days after TCRalphabeta/CD19-depleted stem cell transplant. These receptors were obtained from a female patient aged 2-10 years who had a stem cell transplant for congenital amegakaryocytic thrombocytopenia, so the T cells may come from the graft donor.

This clonotype was seen at least ten times. The chain carries TRBV7-2 and TRBJ2-2; no definite D call. Germline CDR1 is SGHTA and CDR2 is FQGNSA. This CDR3 contains 17 residues. The V end was cut by 4 bases, the J end by 6 bases, with 21 bases between. This CDR3 is CASSYLGTLKRAGELFF. The DNA for the CDR3 is TGTGCCAGCAGCTACCTCGGAACCTTGAAACGCGCCGGGGAGCTGTTTTTT.

As to this clonotype: This may stem from a read error, because a much larger clone lies one nucleotide away. V is TRBV10-3 and J is TRBJ1-2; no clear D. Germline V gene sequence: CDR1 ENHRY, CDR2 SYGVKD. V lost 3 bases and J lost 1, with 9 bases in between. The CDR3 loop spans 14 amino acids. The CDR3 DNA follows: TGTGCCATCAGTGAATCACATGGTAACTATGGCTACACCTTC. Its translation is CAISESHGNYGYTF.

This clonotype was detected ten times or more. The chain couples TRBV7-9 to TRBJ2-7; D remains ambiguous. The CDR3 sequence is 15 residues long. Trimming cost V 4 bases and J 6 bases, with 19 bases left between them. Germline CDR1 is SEHNR and CDR2 is FQNEAQ (reference sequence). The CDR3: CASSSLWPYGSEQYF. The CDR3 bases are TGTGCCAGCAGCTCCCTTTGGCCTTACGGCTCCGAGCAGTACTTC. The entire variable domain, with the rest obtained from reference TRBV7-9 and TRBJ2-7, is as follows: DTGVSQNPRHKITKRGQNVTFRCDPISEHNRLYWYRQTLGQGPEFLTYFQNEAQLEKSRLLSDRFSAERPKGSFSTLEIQRTEQGDSAMYLCASSSLWPYGSEQYFGPGTRLTVT.

This clonotype was observed a few times. This chain connects TRBV28 to TRBJ2-7, with a tentative D call TRBD1 (6 bases). This CDR3 comprises 16 residues. Between the trimmed V and J ends, which lost 6 bases and 0 bases, there was a span of 18 bases. Germline V lookup: CDR1 MDHEN, CDR2 SYDVKM. CDR3 residues: CASSRFRGIGSYEQYF. Written as DNA, the CDR3 is TGTGCCAGCAGCCGCTTTAGGGGGATAGGCTCCTACGAGCAGTACTTC.

This clonotype was detected ten times or more. This sequence joins TRBV20-1 and TRBJ2-6; tentatively, D is TRBD2 (6 bases). V lost 6 bases to trimming and J lost 3 bases, with 18 bases between them. The CDR3 is 16 residues long. Germline V gene lookup returns CDR1 DFQATT and CDR2 SNEGSKA (reference sequence). The CDR3 DNA is TGCAGTGCAGGGCGGGGTGGGGGGAGTGGGGCCAACGTCCTGACTTTC. It yields the protein CSAGRGGGSGANVLTF.

This clonotype came up a few times. The V call is TRBV7-2, the J call TRBJ2-7; TRBD2 matches 8 bases. The CDR3 contains 15 residues. V gave up 3 bases and J gave up 2 bases; unmatched junction bases: 6. The V gene's germline CDR1 is SGHTA and CDR2 FQGNSA. CDR3 loop: CASSFLRGVTYEQYF. CDR3 nucleotides: TGTGCCAGCAGCTTTCTGCGGGGGGTCACCTACGAGCAGTACTTC.

In its sample, this clonotype was seen many times. V and J are TRBV5-1 and TRBJ2-2, with D perhaps given as TRBD1 or TRBD2 (7 bases each). CDR1 and CDR2 (germline): SGHRS, YFSETQ. The CDR3 extends over 15 amino acids. The V and J ends lost 4 bases and 6 bases respectively, with 16 bases between them. CDR3 amino acids: CASSLNRGGPGELFF. The CDR3 coding sequence is TGCGCCAGCAGCCTGAACAGGGGAGGGCCCGGGGAGCTGTTTTTT.

In this sample, this clonotype turned up many times. The chain couples TRBV20-1 to TRBJ2-2; tentative D call: TRBD2 (5 bases). The V end was cut by 6 bases, the J end by 5 bases, with 10 bases between. Germline V gene data show CDR1 as DFQATT and CDR2 as SNEGSKA (reference sequence). This CDR3 is 12 amino acids long. The CDR3 DNA follows: TGCAGTGCCAAGGACTTTACCGGGGAGCTGTTTTTT. This encodes CSAKDFTGELFF.

Ten or more counts support this clonotype. For the CDR3, the DNA is TGTGCCATCAGTGAAGCAGGAGTCCTGGCGGACACGCAGTATTTT. This codes for CAISEAGVLADTQYF. The chain employs TRBV10-3 and TRBJ2-3; D gene unclear. The V gene's germline CDR1 is ENHRY and CDR2 SYGVKD. The CDR3 is 15 amino acids. V lost 3 bases and J 9 bases, leaving 19 bases between the germline ends.

This clonotype was picked up many times. The chain is built from TRBV27 and TRBJ2-1; the D is unclear. Trimming took off 6 bases at V and 7 bases at J, with 10 bases between the two ends. CDR3 length: 12 amino acids. Germline V CDR1 and CDR2: MNHEY, SMNVEV (reference sequence). In nucleotides, the CDR3 is TGTGCCAGCAGCCAGATCGGAAATGAGCAGTTCTTC. Translating it yields CASSQIGNEQFF.

This clonotype was picked up many times. V usage is TRBV5-1 and J usage is TRBJ2-7; D unclear. The CDR3 has 13 amino acids. Looked up from germline, CDR1 is SGHRS and CDR2 is YFSETQ. V lost 2 bases, J lost 2 bases, and 8 bases lay in between. This CDR3 is CASSFLGTYEQYF. The CDR3 DNA is TGCGCCAGCAGCTTCCTTGGGACCTACGAGCAGTACTTC.

This clonotype was observed at least ten times. The V call is TRBV12-3 or TRBV12-4, the J call TRBJ2-7, with no clear D. The CDR3 runs 12 residues. V shed 4 bases and J shed 3 bases, with 7 bases lying between them. The CDR3 here is CASSSWFYEQYF. The CDR3 DNA reads as TGTGCCAGCAGTTCCTGGTTCTACGAGCAGTACTTC.

This clonotype was recorded at least ten times. The chain uses TRBV20-1 and TRBJ1-6; D unresolved. V lost 3 bases and J 2 bases, leaving 14 bases between the germline ends. Germline V CDR1 and CDR2: DFQATT, SNEGSKA (reference sequence). This CDR3 spans 16 amino acids. This chain's CDR3 is CSASSVVVTYNSPLHF. CDR3 sequence (DNA): TGCAGTGCTAGTAGTGTGGTGGTCACCTATAATTCACCCCTCCACTTT.

This chain links TRBV13 with TRBJ2-5; the match to TRBD2 covers 7 bases. Germline V gene sequence: CDR1 PRHDT, CDR2 FYEKMQ (reference sequence). V dropped 5 bases and J dropped 6; count of bases not matched to a gene: 15. CDR3 length: 16 amino acids. CDR3: CASSLLRDYQGKTQYF. As DNA, the CDR3 is TGTGCCAGCAGCCTACTCCGGGACTATCAAGGGAAGACCCAGTACTTC.

This clonotype came up many times. The V call is TRBV4-3, the J call TRBJ1-3; D gene ambiguous. Germline assignment: CDR1 LGHNA and CDR2 YSLEER. The CDR3 has 16 residues. Trimming removed 0 bases at V and 2 bases at J, with 11 bases between. The CDR3 sequence: CASSQDSAGPGNTIYF. DNA for the CDR3: TGCGCCAGCAGCCAAGATTCGGCAGGACCTGGAAACACCATATATTTT.

The genes are TRBV20-1 and TRBJ1-6; D is unclear. V shed 3 bases and J shed 0 bases, with 9 bases lying between them. Germline loops: CDR1 DFQATT, CDR2 SNEGSKA (reference sequence). CDR3 length: 15 residues. The CDR3 here is CSASVKSSYNSPLHF. CDR3 bases: TGCAGTGCTAGCGTGAAAAGCTCCTATAATTCACCCCTCCACTTT.

Many counts were recorded for this clonotype. J is TRBJ2-3 and V is TRBV12-3 or TRBV12-4; no definite D call. CDR3 length: 14 amino acids. V lost 3 bases to trimming and J lost 8 bases, with 15 bases between them. The CDR3 sequence is CASSFSVTRGTQYF. Written as DNA, the CDR3 is TGTGCCAGCAGTTTTAGTGTCACCAGAGGTACGCAGTATTTT.

The V call is TRBV20-1, the J call TRBJ1-5; TRBD1 agrees at 10 bases. Trimming took 3 bases from V and 6 from J; bases not matched to a gene: 5. The CDR3 is 14 residues long. The germline gives CDR1 DFQATT, CDR2 SNEGSKA (reference sequence). The CDR3 reads CSASIGTGVQPQHF. CDR3 DNA: TGCAGTGCTAGTATCGGGACAGGGGTTCAGCCCCAGCATTTT.

A few counts support this clonotype. J is TRBJ1-2 and V is TRBV5-1, with a tentative D call TRBD1 (6 bases). V was clipped by 4 bases and J by 3 bases, with 13 bases between them. CDR1 is SGHRS and CDR2 is YFSETQ in the germline V gene. The CDR3 has 14 residues. The CDR3 spells CASSDGGVDYGYTF. CDR3 nucleotide sequence: TGCGCCAGCAGCGACGGGGGCGTGGACTATGGCTACACCTTC.

The table lists this clonotype with many counts. The chain has TRBV5-8 and TRBJ2-7; 7 nucleotides match TRBD2. The CDR3 length is 15 residues. Losses at the gene ends were 1 base for V and 3 bases for J; bases not matched to a gene: 7. CDR1 is SGHTS and CDR2 is YDEGEE in the germline V gene. CDR3 bases: TGTGCCAGCAGCTTGCAGGGCGGGAGACACTACGAGCAGTACTTC. This translates into CASSLQGGRHYEQYF.

There are a few counts of this clonotype. The rearrangement joins TRBV29-1 to TRBJ2-7; tentatively, D is TRBD1 (6 bases). The germline V gene encodes CDR1 SQVTM and CDR2 ANQGSEA. Between the trimmed V and J ends, which lost 6 bases and 3 bases, there was a span of 18 bases. The length of the CDR3 is 14 residues. The CDR3 nucleotides read TGCAGCGTAGCCCTCGGGACATATCGCTACGAGCAGTACTTC. It encodes CSVALGTYRYEQYF.

This clonotype came up many times. The rearrangement uses TRBV30 and TRBJ1-3; D is possibly TRBD1 (5 bases). Germline loops: CDR1 GTSNPN, CDR2 SVGIG (reference sequence). The V end was cut by 2 bases, the J end by 11 bases, with 13 bases between. The CDR3 is made up of 12 amino acids. The CDR3 spells CAWSQRGLAIYF. The CDR3 coding sequence is TGTGCCTGGAGTCAACGGGGCCTCGCCATATATTTT.

The table lists this clonotype with many counts. The CDR3 nucleotides read TGCAGCGTTTTCCCCCACGATTTGGGGTCGGATGAAAAACTGTTTTTT. This encodes CSVFPHDLGSDEKLFF. The rearrangement uses TRBV29-1 and TRBJ1-4; D unclear. The germline CDR1 and CDR2 sequences are SQVTM and ANQGSEA. CDR3 size: 16 residues. V was pared by 5 bases and J by 6 bases, with 22 bases between.

This clonotype was found many times. The chain couples TRBV10-3 to TRBJ1-3; unclear D gene. The CDR3 contains 12 residues. Germline assignment: CDR1 ENHRY and CDR2 SYGVKD. The V end lost 6 bases, the J end lost 4 bases, and 7 bases lay between the germline ends. This chain's CDR3 is CAISDFGNTIYF. The DNA of the CDR3 is TGTGCCATCAGCGATTTCGGAAACACCATATATTTT.

This clonotype was recorded a few times. The gene calls are TRBV5-5 and TRBJ1-6, with D maybe TRBD1 (6 bases). There are 13 residues in the CDR3. Per the germline V gene, CDR1 is SGHKS and CDR2 is YYEKEE (reference sequence). V was cut by 4 bases and J by 17 bases, with 19 bases left in between. The CDR3: CASSLGSQGTIHF. The CDR3 nucleotides read TGTGCCAGCAGCCTAGGGTCGCAGGGGACGATCCACTTT.